The T cell receptor beta chain under discussion was sequenced for a study of OX40 agonist ivuxolimab in advanced cancers. Germline lookup yields CDR1 SGHRS and CDR2 YFSETQ. The CDR3 spans 15 residues. Trimming took 3 bases from V and 8 from J; bases not matched to a gene: 8. The method was immunoSEQ multiplex PCR; TCRdb's version includes in-frame clones alone and lacks a portion of them. The profile shows 75,000 to 95,000 clones, roughly nine tenths of them singletons. The clonotype was recovered from an adult with an advanced solid tumor such as melanoma, head and neck, liver or kidney cancer. Sequenced material: CD4+ or CD8+ T cells sorted from blood, taken in a trial of the OX40 agonist ivuxolimab. The chain couples TRBV5-1 to TRBJ1-6; 7 bases map to TRBD1. The CDR3 sequence is CASSYTTGRDSPLHF. The CDR3 DNA follows: TGCGCCAGCAGCTATACGACAGGGCGGGATTCACCCCTCCACTTT. Full variable domain (remainder filled in from reference TRBV5-1 and TRBJ1-6): KAGVTQTPRYLIKTRGQQVTLSCSPISGHRSVSWYQQTPGQGLQFLFEYFSETQRNKGNFPGRFSGRQFSNSRSEMNVSTLELGDSALYLCASSYTTGRDSPLHFGNGTRLTVT.